This TCR beta chain derives from a study of blood T cell repertoires in COVID-19. Study as a whole: Donors in the United States, Italy and Spain gave samples during acute or convalescent COVID-19. T cells, B-cell-depleted T cells, or PBMCs supplied cDNA or gDNA.

The CDR3 is made up of 15 amino acids. The V gene lost 4 bases and the J gene lost 5 bases, with 12 bases spanning the gap. Per the germline V gene, CDR1 is SGHTA and CDR2 is FQGTGA. Study processing details: Amplification with reference gene primers provided the estimates of nucleated cell counts. Sequencing was performed with immunoSEQ multiplex PCR; in TCRdb, only in-frame clones are kept and a portion is missing. V and J calls and clone size are copied from that table; D and trimming were computed from the DNA. The sample yields 150,000 or so clones, 80% seen once. V gene TRBV7-3 combines with J gene TRBJ2-6, with D possibly being TRBD2 (5 bases). This clonotype was obtained from a man aged 60 to 69 with active or convalescent COVID-19. The sample taken for sequencing was peripheral blood. The CDR3 DNA reads TGTGCCAGCAGCTCAACACGGGGTAGGGCCAACGTCCTGACTTTC. Translated: CASSSTRGRANVLTF.